The 24 T cell receptor beta chains in this list originate from one sample, sequenced in a study of response to subunit inactivated influenza vaccine. TCRdb processed the RT-PCR reads anew with MiXCR; each CDR3 protein has one entry. The data show around 790,000 distinct CDR3 sequences, around 20% seen once. This specimen was PBMCs from blood, taken around 5 days after vaccination. These receptors all come from a man aged 50-59 years who received an inactivated influenza vaccine.

This clonotype has a handful of counts. The chain is built from TRBV7-6 and TRBJ2-3; D might be TRBD1 (6 bases). Germline lookup yields CDR1 SGHVS and CDR2 FNYEAQ. The CDR3 extends over 16 amino acids. V was pared by 6 bases and J by 0 bases, with 16 bases between. DNA of the CDR3: TGTGCCAGCAGTCCCACGCAGGGGCCTAGCACAGATACGCAGTATTTT. It yields the protein CASSPTQGPSTDTQYF.

The chain has TRBV20-1 and TRBJ1-2; D gene uncertain. Germline-derived CDR1 and CDR2 are DFQATT and SNEGSKA (reference sequence). The CDR3 has 14 residues. V gave up 3 bases and J gave up 5 bases, with 16 bases separating them. This CDR3 is CSASLPGRRYGYTF. The CDR3 DNA sequence: TGCAGTGCTAGCTTGCCCGGACGTCGGTATGGCTACACCTTC.

The sample holds a few counts of this clonotype. The chain links TRBV7-2 to TRBJ2-1; D is unresolved. In germline, CDR1 is SGHTA, CDR2 FQGNSA. Trimming left V 7 bases short and J 0 bases short, with 7 bases between. The CDR3 loop spans 13 amino acids. The DNA for the CDR3 is TGTGCCAGCATGGCGTCCTCCTACAATGAGCAGTTCTTC. As protein: CASMASSYNEQFF.

This clonotype was observed a few times. The CDR3 DNA reads TGTGCCAGCCAAAAACAAGGGACCTCTAGCACAGATACGCAGTATTTT. It is translated as CASQKQGTSSTDTQYF. The chain couples TRBV7-2 to TRBJ2-3; the D gene could be TRBD1 or TRBD2 (5 bases each). V was pared by 8 bases and J by 0 bases, with 18 bases between. Per germline, CDR1 SGHTA and CDR2 FQGNSA. The CDR3 has 16 amino acids.

The chain couples TRBV3-1 to TRBJ2-3, with D possibly being TRBD2 (6 bases). The V end lost 4 bases, the J end lost 3 bases, and 20 bases lay between the germline ends. This CDR3 contains 17 residues. The germline V gene has CDR1 LGHDT and CDR2 YNNKEL (reference sequence). The CDR3 DNA is TGTGCCAGCAGCCTTTCTTCTACTAGCTTCGGAACAGATACGCAGTATTTT. It encodes CASSLSSTSFGTDTQYF.

Turning to this clonotype: One end of the junction varies from germline; a read error may be responsible. The chain uses TRBV6-2 or TRBV6-3 and TRBJ2-2, with 9 bases identical to TRBD2. This CDR3 comprises 16 residues. In germline, CDR1 is MNHEY, CDR2 SVGEGT. CDR3 DNA sequence: TGTGCCAGCAGTTACCGGAGGGGGTCGGCTAGCGGGGAGCTATTTTTT. Translating gives CASSYRRGSASGELFF.

This clonotype turned up a few times. V usage is TRBV20-1 and J usage is TRBJ2-5, with D possibly called TRBD1 or TRBD2 (5 bases each). V dropped 5 bases and J dropped 0 bases, with 25 bases sitting between them. There are 18 residues in the CDR3. Germline CDR1 and CDR2: DFQATT and SNEGSKA (reference sequence). Here the CDR3 reads CSAHLLRGLNFYQETQYF. The CDR3, as DNA: TGCAGTGCTCACCTCCTGAGGGGCCTAAATTTCTACCAAGAGACCCAGTACTTC.

This clonotype came up a few times. J is TRBJ2-1 and V is TRBV5-1; 7 bases are shared with TRBD2. Germline V gives CDR1 SGHRS, CDR2 YFSETQ. The V and J ends lost 5 bases and 0 bases, in that order; junction bases with no gene match: 23. The CDR3 is 21 amino acids. CDR3 in DNA: TGCGCCAGCAGTCCAACACTCGTGCAGCGGGGTTATATGAGCTCCTACAATGAGCAGTTCTTC. Encoded protein: CASSPTLVQRGYMSSYNEQFF.

The genes are TRBV6-2 or TRBV6-3 and TRBJ2-1; 8 bases fit TRBD1. The CDR3 consists of 15 residues. Trimming took 8 bases from V and 4 from J; bases not matched to a gene: 10. Germline V gene sequence: CDR1 MNHEY, CDR2 SVGEGT. CDR3 coding DNA: TGTGCCAGCGGATCGGGACAGGTGATGTACAATGAGCAGTTCTTC. Translated: CASGSGQVMYNEQFF.

CDR3 protein: CASSLFPSGYEQYF. The CDR3 nucleotides are TGTGCCAGCAGCTTATTTCCTAGCGGCTACGAGCAGTACTTC. This sequence joins TRBV7-2 and TRBJ2-7; 7 bases map to TRBD2. The ends lost 2 bases at V and 3 bases at J; junction bases unmatched: 4. The germline V gene encodes CDR1 SGHTA and CDR2 FQGNSA. This CDR3 spans 14 amino acids.

This clonotype came up a few times. V usage is TRBV29-1 and J usage is TRBJ2-2; D gene ambiguous. Trimming removed 5 bases at V and 8 bases at J, with 9 bases between. The CDR3 is made up of 11 amino acids. From germline, CDR1 is SQVTM and CDR2 ANQGSEA. In DNA form, the CDR3 reads TGCAGCGTTCTAAGGAAGGGGGAGCTGTTTTTT. The encoded protein is CSVLRKGELFF.

The chain links TRBV6-5 to TRBJ1-1; weak D call: TRBD1 (6 bases). Germline assignment: CDR1 MNHEY and CDR2 SVGAGI. The CDR3 totals 15 residues. Trimming removed 0 bases from V and 0 bases from J, with 8 bases in between. The CDR3 spells CASSYSGTMNTEAFF. CDR3 in DNA: TGTGCCAGCAGTTACTCTGGGACAATGAACACTGAAGCTTTCTTT.

The chain carries TRBV2 and TRBJ2-7, with D perhaps given as TRBD1 or TRBD2 (5 bases each). Germline lookup yields CDR1 SNHLY and CDR2 FYNNEI. The CDR3 sequence is 14 residues long. V gave up 5 bases and J gave up 2 bases, with 13 bases separating them. CDR3 region: CASSRGQTTYEQYF. CDR3 DNA: TGTGCCAGCAGTCGGGGCCAGACCACCTACGAGCAGTACTTC.

This clonotype was seen more than once but under ten times. V usage is TRBV6-2 or TRBV6-3 and J usage is TRBJ2-3; 8 nucleotides agree with TRBD2. CDR3 length: 17 amino acids. Germline loops: CDR1 MNHEY, CDR2 SVGEGT. With V trimmed by 0 bases and J by 3 bases, 8 bases remained unmatched. The CDR3 bases are TGTGCCAGCAGTTACTCGATTCGGGCTAGCGGGACAGATACGCAGTATTTT. The encoded protein is CASSYSIRASGTDTQYF.

The chain joins TRBV9 to TRBJ2-7, with D possibly being TRBD1 (6 bases). From germline, CDR1 is SGDLS and CDR2 YYNGEE. This CDR3 is built from 15 residues. Trimming removed 0 bases at V and 4 bases at J, with 14 bases between. The DNA of the CDR3 is TGTGCCAGCAGCGTAGCGGCAGGGGCCCTTTACGAGCAGTACTTC. It encodes CASSVAAGALYEQYF.

The chain combines TRBV5-5 with TRBJ2-1, with D possibly being TRBD2 (6 bases). Trimming pared 4 bases from V and 10 bases from J, leaving 15 bases between. The germline gives CDR1 SGHKS, CDR2 YYEKEE (reference sequence). The CDR3 runs 13 residues. The CDR3 sequence: CASSTRLVLEQFF. The CDR3 DNA follows: TGTGCCAGCAGCACCCGACTAGTTTTGGAGCAGTTCTTC. Based on the CDR3 plus reference TRBV5-5 and TRBJ2-1, the full variable domain is DAGVTQSPTHLIKTRGQQVTLRCSPISGHKSVSWYQQVLGQGPQFIFQYYEKEERGRGNFPDRFSARQFPNYSSELNVNALLLGDSALYLCASSTRLVLEQFFGPGTRLTVL.

The gene calls are TRBV24-1 and TRBJ2-2; TRBD1 matches at 7 bases. V shed 7 bases and J 7 bases; nucleotides not matched to a gene: 11. The CDR3 sequence is 15 residues long. Germline values: CDR1 KGHDR, CDR2 SFDVKD. The CDR3 reads CATRGNRGFGGELFF. CDR3 nucleotides: TGTGCCACCAGGGGTAACAGGGGATTCGGCGGGGAGCTGTTTTTT.

This clonotype was recorded a few times. The CDR3 DNA reads TGTGCCAGCGGGGACAGGAGCTCCTATAATTCACCCCTCCACTTT. Encoded protein: CASGDRSSYNSPLHF. This rearrangement joins TRBV2 to TRBJ1-6; 8 bases are shared with TRBD1. The V gene's germline CDR1 is SNHLY and CDR2 FYNNEI. J gave up 0 bases and V 8 bases, and 3 bases lay outside the gene matches. The CDR3 totals 15 residues.

In this sample, this clonotype turned up a few times. The rearrangement uses TRBV3-1 and TRBJ1-5; 8 bases are a match to TRBD1. The CDR3 contains 16 residues. Germline V gene data show CDR1 as LGHDT and CDR2 as YNNKEL (reference sequence). V lost 4 bases to trimming and J lost 2 bases; unmatched junction nucleotides: 7. The CDR3 protein is CASSPWDRLGNQPQHF. CDR3 in DNA: TGTGCCAGCAGCCCCTGGGACAGGTTGGGCAATCAGCCCCAGCATTTT.

This clonotype showed up just a few times. This sequence joins TRBV4-2 and TRBJ2-1; the match to TRBD2 covers 13 bases. The CDR3 sequence is 17 residues long. Germline V gene lookup returns CDR1 LGHNA and CDR2 YNFKEQ. V was clipped by 4 bases and J by 9 bases; unmatched bases: 12. Written as DNA, the CDR3 is TGTGCCAGCAGCCCAACTAGCGGGAGGGCCGGTTGGGGTGAGCAGTTCTTC. It yields the protein CASSPTSGRAGWGEQFF.

The chain recombines TRBV20-1 with TRBJ1-3; maybe TRBD1 (6 bases). V gave up 3 bases and J gave up 4 bases, with 16 bases separating them. The CDR3 is 15 residues long. Per germline, CDR1 DFQATT and CDR2 SNEGSKA (reference sequence). The CDR3 DNA follows: TGCAGTGCTAGTGGCTTCGGGGGCTCAGGAAACACCATATATTTT. Its translation is CSASGFGGSGNTIYF.

This clonotype was found a few times. The chain carries TRBV24-1 and TRBJ1-2; 8 bases are a match to TRBD1. J was trimmed by 7 bases and V by 3 bases; bases with no gene match: 6. Germline V gene sequence: CDR1 KGHDR, CDR2 SFDVKD. This CDR3 has 14 amino acids. CDR3 region: CATSDHGQGGGYTF. As DNA, the CDR3 is TGTGCCACCAGTGATCACGGACAGGGTGGTGGCTACACCTTC.

This clonotype was observed a handful of times. This rearrangement joins TRBV7-2 to TRBJ2-2; D gene unclear. Looked up from germline, CDR1 is SGHTA and CDR2 is FQGNSA. Trimming took off 5 bases at V and 9 bases at J, with 13 bases between the two ends. The CDR3 has 13 amino acids. The CDR3 DNA is TGTGCCAGCAGCCCCAGCCAGAACCGGGAGCTGTTTTTT. Translated, it gives CASSPSQNRELFF.

This clonotype was observed a handful of times. This sequence joins TRBV5-4 and TRBJ2-5; TRBD2 agrees at 15 bases. The CDR3 is 18 residues long. Germline lookup yields CDR1 SGHNT and CDR2 YYREEE (reference sequence). V lost 4 bases to trimming and J lost 0 bases; unmatched junction nucleotides: 7. The CDR3 region is CASSRGLAGGPYQETQYF. In DNA, the CDR3 is TGTGCCAGCAGCCGTGGACTAGCGGGAGGGCCATACCAAGAGACCCAGTACTTC.